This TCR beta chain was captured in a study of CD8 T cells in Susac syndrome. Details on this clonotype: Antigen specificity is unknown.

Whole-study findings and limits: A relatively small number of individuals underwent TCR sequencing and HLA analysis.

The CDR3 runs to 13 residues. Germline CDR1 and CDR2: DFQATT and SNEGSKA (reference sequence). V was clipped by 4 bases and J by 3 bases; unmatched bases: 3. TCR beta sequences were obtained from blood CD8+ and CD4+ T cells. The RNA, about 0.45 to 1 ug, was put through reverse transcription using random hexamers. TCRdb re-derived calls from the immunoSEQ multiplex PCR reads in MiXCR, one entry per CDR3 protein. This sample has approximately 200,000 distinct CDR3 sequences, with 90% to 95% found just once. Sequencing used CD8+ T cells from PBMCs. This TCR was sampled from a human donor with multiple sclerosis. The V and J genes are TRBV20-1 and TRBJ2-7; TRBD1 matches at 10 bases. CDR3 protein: CSATGQGFYEQYF. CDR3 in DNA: TGCAGTGCTACGGGACAGGGGTTCTACGAGCAGTACTTC.